This T cell receptor beta chain was identified during a study of shared clonotypes between healthy human individuals. The study ran the assay at deep level. Using immunoSEQ multiplex PCR, the repertoire was profiled, and TCRdb retains in-frame clones only, with some absent. The profile shows roughly 2.4 million clones, almost 96% of them singletons. The CDR3 is made up of 15 amino acids. The V and J ends lost 0 bases and 4 bases, in that order; junction bases with no gene match: 2. The germline CDR1 and CDR2 sequences are MNHNY and SVGAGI (reference sequence). The origin of this receptor is a man aged 18 to 29 in good health. This chain links TRBV6-6 with TRBJ1-4, with 7 positions matching TRBD1. Input material: naive CD4+ T cells sorted from blood. As to subset: CD45RA+ positively selected. CDR3: CASSYSGQFNEKLFF. In DNA form, the CDR3 reads TGTGCCAGCAGTTACTCGGGACAGTTTAATGAAAAACTGTTTTTT.